These 16 T cell receptor beta chains were all obtained from the same sample, sequenced in a study of T cell responses to AZD1222 COVID-19 vaccine. Clones were sequenced by immunoSEQ multiplex PCR, and TCRdb holds only the in-frame ones, with some missing. The repertoire has around 160,000 clones, about 90% of them found once; the top ten carry 1.3%. Sample: peripheral blood, taken 28 days after the second AZD1222 dose. Receptors were obtained from an adult who received the AZD1222 COVID-19 vaccine.

A single count supports this clone. This sequence joins TRBV6-6 and TRBJ1-3, with D maybe TRBD1 (5 bases). Trimming left V 10 bases short and J 6 bases short, with 16 bases between. The germline CDR1 and CDR2 sequences are MNHNY and SVGAGI (reference sequence). The CDR3 runs to 13 residues. CDR3 nucleotides: TGTGCCATCAGAGGAGAGGGGCTAAACACCATATATTTT. Protein sequence: CAIRGEGLNTIYF.

V is TRBV6-1 and J is TRBJ2-5; no clear D. The V end was cut by 3 bases, the J end by 4 bases, with 21 bases between. Germline V gives CDR1 MNHNS, CDR2 SASEGT. The CDR3 is 17 residues long. DNA for the CDR3: TGTGCCAGCAGTGATGGTAGCTATCCGATCAAGGGAGAGACCCAGTACTTC. It codes for CASSDGSYPIKGETQYF.

V is TRBV7-3 and J is TRBJ2-1; the match to TRBD2 covers 9 bases. Looked up from germline, CDR1 is SGHTA and CDR2 is FQGTGA. The J segment lost 5 bases and the V segment lost 2 bases, leaving 4 bases of the junction unmatched. The CDR3 extends over 15 amino acids. DNA for the CDR3: TGTGCCAGCAGCTTATGGCTAGCGGGAAACAATGAGCAGTTCTTC. This codes for CASSLWLAGNNEQFF.

The gene calls are TRBV6-5 and TRBJ2-7; D may be TRBD2 (5 bases). V was shortened by 2 bases and J by 9 bases, with 14 bases between the two germline ends. The CDR3 extends over 13 amino acids. The V gene's germline CDR1 is MNHEY and CDR2 SVGAGI. The CDR3 nucleotides read TGTGCCAGCAGTTACAATCGGGGATCAGGGCAGTACTTC. Its translation is CASSYNRGSGQYF.

This chain connects TRBV27 to TRBJ1-6, with unresolved D. The ends were cut back, 0 bases at V and 2 bases at J, with 11 bases in the middle. Germline V lookup: CDR1 MNHEY, CDR2 SMNVEV (reference sequence). The CDR3 extends over 17 amino acids. CDR3 protein: CASSLSGMSAYNSPLHF. CDR3 DNA: TGTGCCAGCAGTTTATCAGGGATGAGTGCCTATAATTCACCCCTCCACTTT.

This chain joins TRBV5-4 and TRBJ1-4; the D gene is possibly TRBD1 (5 bases). The CDR3 is made up of 13 amino acids. The V gene lost 4 bases and the J gene lost 8 bases, with 12 bases spanning the gap. CDR1 SGHNT and CDR2 YYREEE come from the germline V gene (reference sequence). The CDR3 protein is CASSPSKGEKLFF. The CDR3, as DNA: TGTGCCAGCAGCCCTTCGAAGGGGGAAAAACTGTTTTTT.

The genes are TRBV6-5 and TRBJ2-7, with TRBD1 matching over 7 bases. CDR3 length: 13 amino acids. In germline, CDR1 is MNHEY, CDR2 SVGAGI. The junction had 1 base not matched to a gene; V was cut back by 4 bases and J by 1 base. The CDR3 spells CASSWDSSYEQYF. The CDR3 DNA is TGTGCCAGCAGTTGGGACAGTTCCTACGAGCAGTACTTC.

This clone was recorded only once. This sequence joins TRBV30 and TRBJ1-5; D is uncertain. Germline loops: CDR1 GTSNPN, CDR2 SVGIG (reference sequence). V lost 1 base and J lost 6, with 13 bases in between. The CDR3 has 14 residues. CDR3 residues: CAWSGIWVGQPQHF. The CDR3 DNA reads TGTGCCTGGAGTGGAATCTGGGTTGGTCAGCCCCAGCATTTT.

V gene TRBV6-5 combines with J gene TRBJ1-2, with TRBD1 matching over 9 bases. V lost 2 bases to trimming and J lost 6 bases; unmatched junction nucleotides: 7. From germline, CDR1 is MNHEY and CDR2 SVGAGI. The CDR3 spans 15 residues. The CDR3: CASSYAHRGPDGYTF. The CDR3 region has the DNA TGTGCCAGCAGTTACGCCCACAGGGGGCCGGATGGCTACACCTTC.

The chain couples TRBV3-1 (or the pseudogene TRBV3-2) to TRBJ2-7; a weak D match, TRBD2 (5 bases). The CDR3 is 14 residues long. V lost 1 base, J lost 2 bases, and 9 bases lay in between. Germline-derived CDR1 and CDR2 are LGHDT and YNNKEL (reference sequence). Written as DNA, the CDR3 is TGTGCCAGCAGCCAAGGGACTGGGCCCTACGAGCAGTACTTC. Translated, it gives CASSQGTGPYEQYF.

The chain uses TRBV7-3 and TRBJ2-3; D might be TRBD2 (6 bases). The ends were cut back, 2 bases at V and 5 bases at J, with 14 bases in the middle. Germline CDR1 and CDR2: SGHTA and FQGTGA. The CDR3 consists of 15 residues. In nucleotides, the CDR3 is TGTGCCAGCAGCTTAGGAGGCGGGACGGGAGATACGCAGTATTTT. Translating it yields CASSLGGGTGDTQYF.

Written as DNA, the CDR3 is TGTGCCAGCAGCTTGGGCGACAGGGGATGGGCAGATACGCAGTATTTT. The encoded protein is CASSLGDRGWADTQYF. The chain links TRBV11-2 to TRBJ2-3; 8 bases are shared with TRBD1. Germline CDR1 SGHAT, CDR2 FQNNGV. V shed 3 bases, J shed 4 bases, and the junction held 9 bases outside the gene matches. The CDR3 covers 16 residues. Complete variable domain (other parts from reference TRBV11-2 and TRBJ2-3): EAGVAQSPRYKIIEKRQSVAFWCNPISGHATLYWYQQILGQGPKLLIQFQNNGVVDDSQLPKDRFSAERLKGVDSTLKIQPAKLEDSAVYLCASSLGDRGWADTQYFGPGTRLTVL.

V gene TRBV7-8 combines with J gene TRBJ2-7; TRBD1 aligns across 9 bases. After removal of 4 bases from V and 4 bases from J, the junction contained 8 bases not matched to a gene. The CDR3 has 15 amino acids. CDR1 SGHVS and CDR2 FQNEAQ come from the germline V gene. The CDR3 here is CASSSGQGREYEQYF. The CDR3 region has the DNA TGTGCCAGCAGCTCAGGACAGGGGAGGGAGTACGAGCAGTACTTC.

This clone was counted once. V usage is TRBV3-1 (or the pseudogene TRBV3-2) and J usage is TRBJ2-7, with D unclear. Trimming took 4 bases from V and 3 from J, leaving 16 bases between them. The length of the CDR3 is 15 residues. The germline V gene encodes CDR1 LGHDT and CDR2 YNNKEL (reference sequence). Written as DNA, the CDR3 is TGTGCCAGCAGCCGCCGACCAGAAGGATACTACGAGCAGTACTTC. Protein sequence: CASSRRPEGYYEQYF.

The chain uses TRBV5-4 and TRBJ1-3; D remains unclear. There are 15 residues in the CDR3. Trimming pared 4 bases from V and 3 bases from J, leaving 14 bases between. Germline assignment: CDR1 SGHNT and CDR2 YYREEE (reference sequence). CDR3 nucleotides: TGTGCCAGCAGCCCCGGCCAGGCGGGTGGAAACACCATATATTTT. Translating it yields CASSPGQAGGNTIYF.

V and J are TRBV4-2 and TRBJ1-2; D gene uncertain. Trimming stripped 0 bases from V and 8 bases from J, with 13 bases between. The CDR3 has 14 residues. Germline CDR1 reads LGHNA; CDR2 reads YNFKEQ. This chain's CDR3 is CASSQESSREGYTF. The CDR3 DNA sequence: TGTGCCAGCAGCCAAGAAAGTAGCCGAGAGGGCTACACCTTC.